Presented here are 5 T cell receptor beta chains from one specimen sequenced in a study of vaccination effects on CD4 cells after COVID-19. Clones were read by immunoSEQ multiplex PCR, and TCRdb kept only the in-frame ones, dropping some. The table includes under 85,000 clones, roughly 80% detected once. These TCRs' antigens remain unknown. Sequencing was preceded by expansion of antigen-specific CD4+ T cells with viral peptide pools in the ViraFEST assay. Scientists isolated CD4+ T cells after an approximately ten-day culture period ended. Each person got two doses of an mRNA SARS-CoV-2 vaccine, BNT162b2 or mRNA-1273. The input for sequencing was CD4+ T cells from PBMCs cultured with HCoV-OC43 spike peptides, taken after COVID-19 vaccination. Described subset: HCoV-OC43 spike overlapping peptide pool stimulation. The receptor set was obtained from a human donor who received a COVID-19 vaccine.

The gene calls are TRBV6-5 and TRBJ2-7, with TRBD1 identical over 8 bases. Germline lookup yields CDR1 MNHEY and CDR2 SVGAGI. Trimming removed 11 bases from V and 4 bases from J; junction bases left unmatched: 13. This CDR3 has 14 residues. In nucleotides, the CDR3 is TGTGCCTCGACTAGGGACAGGTCGGGATACGAGCAGTACGTC. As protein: CASTRDRSGYEQYV.

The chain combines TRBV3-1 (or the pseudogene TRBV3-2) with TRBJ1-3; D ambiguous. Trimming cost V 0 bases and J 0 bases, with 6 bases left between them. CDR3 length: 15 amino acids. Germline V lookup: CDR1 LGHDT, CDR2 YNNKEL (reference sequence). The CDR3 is CASSQDRYSGNTIYF. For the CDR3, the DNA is TGTGCCAGCAGCCAAGACAGATACTCTGGAAACACCATATATTTT.

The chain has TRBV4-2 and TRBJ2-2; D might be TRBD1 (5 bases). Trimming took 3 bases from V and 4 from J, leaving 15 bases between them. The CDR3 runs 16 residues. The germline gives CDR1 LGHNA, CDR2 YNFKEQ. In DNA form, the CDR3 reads TGTGCCAGCAGCCAGGGTCTAGGGGCGGCCACCGGGGAGCTGTTTTTT. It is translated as CASSQGLGAATGELFF.

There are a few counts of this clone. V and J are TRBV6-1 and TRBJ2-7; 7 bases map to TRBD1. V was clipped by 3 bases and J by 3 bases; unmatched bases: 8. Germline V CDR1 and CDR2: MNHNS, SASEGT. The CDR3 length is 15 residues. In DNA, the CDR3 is TGTGCCAGCAGTGATCGCAGGGGGTTTTTCTACGAGCAGTACGTC. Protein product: CASSDRRGFFYEQYV.

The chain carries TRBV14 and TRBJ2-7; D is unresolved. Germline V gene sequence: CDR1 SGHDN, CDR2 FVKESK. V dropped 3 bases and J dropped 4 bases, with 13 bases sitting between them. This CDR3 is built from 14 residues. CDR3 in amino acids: CASSHTTSFYEQYV. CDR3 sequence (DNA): TGTGCCAGCAGCCATACGACCAGCTTTTACGAGCAGTACGTC.